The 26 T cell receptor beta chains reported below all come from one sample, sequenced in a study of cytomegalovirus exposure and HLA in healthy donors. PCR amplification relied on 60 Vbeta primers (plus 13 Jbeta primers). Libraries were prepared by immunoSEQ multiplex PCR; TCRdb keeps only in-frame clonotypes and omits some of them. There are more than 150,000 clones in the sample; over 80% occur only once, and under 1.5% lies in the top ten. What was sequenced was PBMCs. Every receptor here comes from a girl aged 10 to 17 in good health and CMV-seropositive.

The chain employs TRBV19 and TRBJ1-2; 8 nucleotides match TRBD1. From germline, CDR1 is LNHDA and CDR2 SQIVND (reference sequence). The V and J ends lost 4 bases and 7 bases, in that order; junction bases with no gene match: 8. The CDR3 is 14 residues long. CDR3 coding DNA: TGTGCCAGTAGTACGGGACAGGTATTGGGTGGCTACACCTTC. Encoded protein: CASSTGQVLGGYTF.

CDR3 amino acids: CASSPSNSGGTGELFF. The CDR3 DNA reads as TGTGCCAGCAGTCCCTCGAACAGCGGGGGAACCGGGGAGCTGTTTTTT. The chain joins TRBV27 to TRBJ2-2, with 8 nucleotides matching TRBD2. Germline V gene lookup returns CDR1 MNHEY and CDR2 SMNVEV (reference sequence). This CDR3 comprises 16 residues. J lost 5 bases, V lost 5 bases, and 10 bases had no gene match.

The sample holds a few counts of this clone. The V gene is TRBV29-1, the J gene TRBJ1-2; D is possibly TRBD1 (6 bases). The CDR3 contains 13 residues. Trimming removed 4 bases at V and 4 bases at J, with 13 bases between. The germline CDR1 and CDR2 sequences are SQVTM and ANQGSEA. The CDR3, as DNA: TGCAGCGTTGGAGGGGACACGGGCTATGGCTACACCTTC. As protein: CSVGGDTGYGYTF.

CDR3 in amino acids: CASSARRGINYGYTF. Here the CDR3 DNA reads TGTGCCAGCAGCGCCCGCAGGGGAATTAACTATGGCTACACCTTC. This chain links TRBV28 with TRBJ1-2, with D maybe TRBD1 (6 bases). Deletions cut 6 bases from V and 1 base from J, with 15 bases between. This CDR3 spans 15 amino acids. Germline assignment: CDR1 MDHEN and CDR2 SYDVKM.

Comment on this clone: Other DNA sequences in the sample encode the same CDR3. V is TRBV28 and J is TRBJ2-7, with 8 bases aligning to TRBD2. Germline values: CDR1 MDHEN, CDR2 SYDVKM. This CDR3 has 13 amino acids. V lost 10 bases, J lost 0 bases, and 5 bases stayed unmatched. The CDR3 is CATLSGSSYEQYF. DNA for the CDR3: TGTGCCACCCTAAGCGGGAGCTCCTACGAGCAGTACTTC.

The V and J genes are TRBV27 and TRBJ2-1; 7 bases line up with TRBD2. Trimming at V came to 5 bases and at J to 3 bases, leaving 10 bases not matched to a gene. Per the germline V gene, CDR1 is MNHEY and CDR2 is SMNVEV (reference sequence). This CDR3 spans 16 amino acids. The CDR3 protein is CASSNFPGLVYNEQFF. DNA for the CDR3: TGTGCCAGCAGTAACTTCCCTGGACTAGTCTACAATGAGCAGTTCTTC.

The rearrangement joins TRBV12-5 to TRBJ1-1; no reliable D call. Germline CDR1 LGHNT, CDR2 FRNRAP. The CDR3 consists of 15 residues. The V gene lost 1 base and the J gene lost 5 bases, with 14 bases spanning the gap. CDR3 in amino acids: CASGLAGSLGTEAFF. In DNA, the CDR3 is TGTGCTAGTGGTTTGGCGGGGTCTCTAGGAACTGAAGCTTTCTTT.

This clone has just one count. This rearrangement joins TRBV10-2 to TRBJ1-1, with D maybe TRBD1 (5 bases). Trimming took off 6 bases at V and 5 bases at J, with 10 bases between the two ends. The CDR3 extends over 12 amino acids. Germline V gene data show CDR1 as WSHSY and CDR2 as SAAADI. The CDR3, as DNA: TGCGCCAGCAGAGACAGAAGAACTGAAGCTTTCTTT. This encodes CASRDRRTEAFF.

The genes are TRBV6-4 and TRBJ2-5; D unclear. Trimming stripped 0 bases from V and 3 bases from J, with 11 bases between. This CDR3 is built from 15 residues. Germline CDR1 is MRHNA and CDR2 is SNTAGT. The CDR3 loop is CASSDSAGTKETQYF. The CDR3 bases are TGTGCCAGCAGTGACTCGGCAGGAACAAAAGAGACCCAGTACTTC.

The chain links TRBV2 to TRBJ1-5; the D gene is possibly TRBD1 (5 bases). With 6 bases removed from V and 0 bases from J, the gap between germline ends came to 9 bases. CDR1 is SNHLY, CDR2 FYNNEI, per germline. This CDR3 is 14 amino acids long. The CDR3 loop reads CASRVDSSNQPQHF. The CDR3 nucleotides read TGTGCCAGCAGAGTAGACAGTAGCAATCAGCCCCAGCATTTT. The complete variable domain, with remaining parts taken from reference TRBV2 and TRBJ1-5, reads EPEVTQTPSHQVTQMGQEVILRCVPISNHLYFYWYRQILGQKVEFLVSFYNNEISEKSEIFDDQFSVERPDGSNFTLKIRSTKLEDSAMYFCASRVDSSNQPQHFGDGTRLSIL.

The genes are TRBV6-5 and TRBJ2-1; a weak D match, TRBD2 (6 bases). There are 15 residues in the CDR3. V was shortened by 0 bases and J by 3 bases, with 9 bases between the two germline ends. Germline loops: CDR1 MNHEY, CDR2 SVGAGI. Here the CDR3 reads CASSYSGLNYNEQFF. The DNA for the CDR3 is TGTGCCAGCAGTTACTCGGGACTGAACTACAATGAGCAGTTCTTC.

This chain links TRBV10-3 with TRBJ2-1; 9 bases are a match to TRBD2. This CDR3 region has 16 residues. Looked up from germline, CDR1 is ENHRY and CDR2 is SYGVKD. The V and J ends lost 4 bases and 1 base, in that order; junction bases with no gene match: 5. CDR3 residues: CAISVTSGYSYNEQFF. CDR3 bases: TGTGCCATCAGTGTTACTAGCGGGTATTCCTACAATGAGCAGTTCTTC.

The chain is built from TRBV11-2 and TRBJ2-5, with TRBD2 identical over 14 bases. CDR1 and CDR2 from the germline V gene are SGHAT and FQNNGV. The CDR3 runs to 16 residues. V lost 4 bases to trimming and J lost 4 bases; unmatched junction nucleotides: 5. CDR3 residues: CASSSRLAGGPETQYF. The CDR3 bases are TGTGCCAGCAGCTCCCGACTAGCGGGAGGGCCAGAGACCCAGTACTTC.

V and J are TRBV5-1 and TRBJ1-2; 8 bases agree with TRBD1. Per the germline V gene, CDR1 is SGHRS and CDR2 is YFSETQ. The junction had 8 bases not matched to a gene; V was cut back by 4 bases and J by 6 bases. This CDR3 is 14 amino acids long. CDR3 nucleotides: TGCGCCAGCAGCCCGGACAGGGAACTTGATGGCTACACCTTC. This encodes CASSPDRELDGYTF.

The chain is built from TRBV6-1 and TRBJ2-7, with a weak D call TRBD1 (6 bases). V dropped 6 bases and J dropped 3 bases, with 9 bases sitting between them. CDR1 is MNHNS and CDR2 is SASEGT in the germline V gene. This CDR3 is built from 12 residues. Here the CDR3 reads CASSQQGYEQYF. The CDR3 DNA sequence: TGTGCCAGCAGCCAACAGGGCTACGAGCAGTACTTC.

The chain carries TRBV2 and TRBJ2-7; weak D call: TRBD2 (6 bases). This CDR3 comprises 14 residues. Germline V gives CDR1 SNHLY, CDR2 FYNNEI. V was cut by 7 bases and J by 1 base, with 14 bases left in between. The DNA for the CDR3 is TGTGCCAGCAAAGCTCGGGGGACTTCCTACGAGCAGTACTTC. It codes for CASKARGTSYEQYF.

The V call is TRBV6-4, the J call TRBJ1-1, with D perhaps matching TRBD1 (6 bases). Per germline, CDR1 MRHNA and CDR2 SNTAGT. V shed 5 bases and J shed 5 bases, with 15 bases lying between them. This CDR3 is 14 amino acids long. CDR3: CASSPRGLRTEAFF. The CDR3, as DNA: TGTGCCAGCAGTCCCAGGGGCCTCAGGACTGAAGCTTTCTTT.

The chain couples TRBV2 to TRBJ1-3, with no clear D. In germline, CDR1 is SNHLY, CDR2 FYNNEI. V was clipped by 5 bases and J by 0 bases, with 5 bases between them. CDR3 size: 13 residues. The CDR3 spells CASSQISGNTIYF. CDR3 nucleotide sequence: TGTGCCAGCAGTCAGATCTCTGGAAACACCATATATTTT.

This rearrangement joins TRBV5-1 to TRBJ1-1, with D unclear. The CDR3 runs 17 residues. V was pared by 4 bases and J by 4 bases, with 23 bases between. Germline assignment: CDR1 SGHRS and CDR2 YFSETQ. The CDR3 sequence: CASSAGLPSQLSTEAFF. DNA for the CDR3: TGCGCCAGCAGCGCTGGACTTCCGTCCCAACTGAGCACTGAAGCTTTCTTT.

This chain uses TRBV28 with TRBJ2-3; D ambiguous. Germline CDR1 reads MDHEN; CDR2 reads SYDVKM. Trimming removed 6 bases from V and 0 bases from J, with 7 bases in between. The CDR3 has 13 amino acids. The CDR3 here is CASREHSTDTQYF. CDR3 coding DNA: TGTGCCAGCAGAGAACACAGCACAGATACGCAGTATTTT.

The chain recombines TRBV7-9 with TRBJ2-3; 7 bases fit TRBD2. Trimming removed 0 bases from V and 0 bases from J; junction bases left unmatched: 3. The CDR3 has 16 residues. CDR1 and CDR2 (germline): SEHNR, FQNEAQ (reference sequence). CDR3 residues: CASSLASSGSTDTQYF. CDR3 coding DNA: TGTGCCAGCAGCTTAGCCTCTAGCGGAAGCACAGATACGCAGTATTTT.

The CDR3 region is CASSLNPIQNHLLFEQYF. Written as DNA, the CDR3 is TGTGCCAGCAGCTTAAACCCCATACAGAATCACCTGTTGTTCGAGCAGTACTTC. This chain connects TRBV7-2 to TRBJ2-7, with D unresolved. This CDR3 is 18 amino acids long. V was shortened by 2 bases and J by 6 bases, with 26 bases between the two germline ends. The germline V gene encodes CDR1 SGHTA and CDR2 FQGNSA.

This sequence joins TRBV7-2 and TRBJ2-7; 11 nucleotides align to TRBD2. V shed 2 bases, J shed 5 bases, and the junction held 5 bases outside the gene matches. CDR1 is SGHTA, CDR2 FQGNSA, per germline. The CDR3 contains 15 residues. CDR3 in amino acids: CASSLLAGGPHEQYF. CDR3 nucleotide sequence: TGTGCCAGCAGCTTACTAGCGGGAGGTCCCCACGAGCAGTACTTC. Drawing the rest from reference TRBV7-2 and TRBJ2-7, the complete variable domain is GAGVSQSPSNKVTEKGKDVELRCDPISGHTALYWYRQSLGQGLEFLIYFQGNSAPDKSGLPSDRFSAERTGGSVSTLTIQRTQQEDSAVYLCASSLLAGGPHEQYFGPGTRLTVT.

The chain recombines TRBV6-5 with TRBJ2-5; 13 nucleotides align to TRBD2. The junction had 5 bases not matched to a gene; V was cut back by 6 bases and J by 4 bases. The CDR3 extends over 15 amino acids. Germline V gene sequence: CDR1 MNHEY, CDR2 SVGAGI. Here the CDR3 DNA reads TGTGCCAGCAGAGCCGGGACTAGCGGGACAGAGACCCAGTACTTC. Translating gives CASRAGTSGTETQYF.

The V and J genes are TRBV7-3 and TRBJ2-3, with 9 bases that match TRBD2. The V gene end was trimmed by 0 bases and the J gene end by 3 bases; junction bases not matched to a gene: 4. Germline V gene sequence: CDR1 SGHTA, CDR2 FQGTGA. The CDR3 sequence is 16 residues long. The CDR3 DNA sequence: TGTGCCAGCAGCTTAACGTCTAGCGGGACTACAGATACGCAGTATTTT. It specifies CASSLTSSGTTDTQYF.

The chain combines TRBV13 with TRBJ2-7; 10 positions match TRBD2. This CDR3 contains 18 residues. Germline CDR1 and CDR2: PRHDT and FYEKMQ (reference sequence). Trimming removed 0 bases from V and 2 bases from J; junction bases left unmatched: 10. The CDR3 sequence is CASSLGLAGVVEAYEQYF. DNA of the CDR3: TGTGCCAGCAGCTTAGGGCTAGCGGGAGTGGTCGAGGCCTACGAGCAGTACTTC.